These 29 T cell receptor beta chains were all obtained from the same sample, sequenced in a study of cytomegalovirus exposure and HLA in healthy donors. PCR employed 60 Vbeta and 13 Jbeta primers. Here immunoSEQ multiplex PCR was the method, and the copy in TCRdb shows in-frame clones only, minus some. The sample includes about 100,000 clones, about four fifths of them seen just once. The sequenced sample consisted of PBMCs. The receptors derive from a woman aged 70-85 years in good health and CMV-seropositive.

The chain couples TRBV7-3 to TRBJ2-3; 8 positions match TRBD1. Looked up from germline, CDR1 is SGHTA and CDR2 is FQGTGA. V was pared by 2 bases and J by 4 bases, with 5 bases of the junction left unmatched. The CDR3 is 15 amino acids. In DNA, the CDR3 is TGTGCCAGCAGCTTACAGGGGGCAGGGGCAGATACGCAGTATTTT. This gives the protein CASSLQGAGADTQYF.

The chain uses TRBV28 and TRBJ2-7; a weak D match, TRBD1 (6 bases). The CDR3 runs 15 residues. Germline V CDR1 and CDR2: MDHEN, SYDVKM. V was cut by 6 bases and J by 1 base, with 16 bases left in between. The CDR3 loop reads CASSPPTGSSYEQYF. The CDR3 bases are TGTGCCAGCAGCCCCCCGACAGGCTCGTCCTACGAGCAGTACTTC.

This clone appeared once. DNA for the CDR3: TGTGCCTGGAGGGCGGGGAGCAATCAGCCCCAGCATTTT. The encoded protein is CAWRAGSNQPQHF. The chain uses TRBV30 and TRBJ1-5; D is unclear. The length of the CDR3 is 13 residues. Germline lookup yields CDR1 GTSNPN and CDR2 SVGIG (reference sequence). V dropped 3 bases and J dropped 1 base, with 7 bases sitting between them.

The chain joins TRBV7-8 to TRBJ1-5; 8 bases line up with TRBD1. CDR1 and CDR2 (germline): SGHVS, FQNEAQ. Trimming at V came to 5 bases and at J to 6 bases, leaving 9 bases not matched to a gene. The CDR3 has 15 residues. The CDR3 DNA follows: TGTGCCAGCAGCATCCGGACAGGGACTGGTCAGCCCCAGCATTTT. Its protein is CASSIRTGTGQPQHF.

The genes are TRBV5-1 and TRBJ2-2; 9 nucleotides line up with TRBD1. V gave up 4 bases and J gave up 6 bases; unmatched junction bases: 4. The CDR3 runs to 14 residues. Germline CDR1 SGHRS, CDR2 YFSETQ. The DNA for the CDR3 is TGCGCCAGCAGCGGGGGGACAGGGCCCGGGGAGCTGTTTTTT. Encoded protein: CASSGGTGPGELFF.

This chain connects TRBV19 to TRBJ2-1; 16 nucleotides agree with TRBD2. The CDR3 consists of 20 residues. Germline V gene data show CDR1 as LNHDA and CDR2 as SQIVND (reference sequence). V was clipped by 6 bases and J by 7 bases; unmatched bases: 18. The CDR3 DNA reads TGTGCCAGTAGCCACCCCCCGGGACTAGCGGGAGGGCCAAGACCTAATGAGCAGTTCTTC. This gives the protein CASSHPPGLAGGPRPNEQFF.

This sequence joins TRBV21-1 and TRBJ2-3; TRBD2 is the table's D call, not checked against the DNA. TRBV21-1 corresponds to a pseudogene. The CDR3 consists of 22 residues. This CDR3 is CASSTDRAKRGLAGEGTDTQYF. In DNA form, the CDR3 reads TGTGCCAGCAGCACAGACAGGGCAAAGAGGGGACTAGCGGGAGAGGGTACAGATACGCAGTATTTT.

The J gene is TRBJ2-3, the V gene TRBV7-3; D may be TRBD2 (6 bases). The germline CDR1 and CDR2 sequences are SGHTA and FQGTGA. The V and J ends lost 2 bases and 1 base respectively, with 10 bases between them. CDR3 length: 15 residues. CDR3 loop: CASSLSRERTDTQYF. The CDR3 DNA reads TGTGCCAGCAGCTTATCGCGGGAACGCACAGATACGCAGTATTTT.

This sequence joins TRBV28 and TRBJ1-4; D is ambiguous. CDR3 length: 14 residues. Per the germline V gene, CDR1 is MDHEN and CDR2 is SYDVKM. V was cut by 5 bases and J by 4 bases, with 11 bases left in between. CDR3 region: CASSLRVLNEKLFF. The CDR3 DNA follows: TGTGCCAGCAGTCTCCGGGTCCTTAATGAAAAACTGTTTTTT.

The chain's CDR3 is CASSRQGGTSGRPANTGELFF. CDR3 sequence (DNA): TGTGCCAGTTCCCGGCAGGGTGGGACTAGCGGGAGGCCGGCGAACACCGGGGAGCTGTTTTTT. The rearrangement uses TRBV19 and TRBJ2-2; 15 nucleotides match TRBD2. The CDR3 spans 21 residues. The J segment lost 0 bases and the V segment lost 8 bases, leaving 16 bases of the junction unmatched. Germline CDR1 is LNHDA and CDR2 is SQIVND (reference sequence). The full variable domain, with the rest looked up from reference TRBV19 and TRBJ2-2, is DGGITQSPKYLFRKEGQNVTLSCEQNLNHDAMYWYRQDPGQGLRLIYYSQIVNDFQKGDIAEGYSVSREKKESFPLTVTSAQKNPTAFYLCASSRQGGTSGRPANTGELFFGEGSRLTVL.

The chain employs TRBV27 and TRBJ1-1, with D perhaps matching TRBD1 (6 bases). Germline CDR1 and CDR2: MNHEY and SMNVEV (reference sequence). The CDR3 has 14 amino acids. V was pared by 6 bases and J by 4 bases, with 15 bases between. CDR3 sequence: CASRSQGGGTEAFF. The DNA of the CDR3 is TGTGCCAGCAGGTCACAGGGAGGGGGCACTGAAGCTTTCTTT.

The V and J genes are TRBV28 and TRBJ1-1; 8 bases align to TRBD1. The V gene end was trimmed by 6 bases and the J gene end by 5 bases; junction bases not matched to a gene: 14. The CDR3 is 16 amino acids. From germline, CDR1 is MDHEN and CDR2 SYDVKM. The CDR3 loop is CASSPIGAGGKTEAFF. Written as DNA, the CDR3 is TGTGCCAGCAGCCCCATTGGTGCAGGGGGCAAGACTGAAGCTTTCTTT.

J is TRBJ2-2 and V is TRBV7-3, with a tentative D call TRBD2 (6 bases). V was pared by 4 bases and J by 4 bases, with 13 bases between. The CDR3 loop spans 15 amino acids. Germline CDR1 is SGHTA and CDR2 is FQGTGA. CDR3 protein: CASSSTRRGTGELFF. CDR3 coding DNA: TGTGCCAGCAGCTCCACGAGGAGGGGCACCGGGGAGCTGTTTTTT.

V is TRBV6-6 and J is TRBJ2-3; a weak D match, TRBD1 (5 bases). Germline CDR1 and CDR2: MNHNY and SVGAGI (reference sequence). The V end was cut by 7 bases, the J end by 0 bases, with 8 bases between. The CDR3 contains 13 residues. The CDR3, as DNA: TGTGCCAGCACACAGGAAAGCACAGATACGCAGTATTTT. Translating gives CASTQESTDTQYF.

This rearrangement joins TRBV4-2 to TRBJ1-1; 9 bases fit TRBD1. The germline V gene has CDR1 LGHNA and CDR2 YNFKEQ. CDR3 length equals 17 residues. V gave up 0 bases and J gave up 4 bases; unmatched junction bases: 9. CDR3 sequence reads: CASSQDLTGGLSTEAFF. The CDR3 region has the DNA TGTGCCAGCAGCCAAGATTTGACAGGGGGTCTTAGCACTGAAGCTTTCTTT.

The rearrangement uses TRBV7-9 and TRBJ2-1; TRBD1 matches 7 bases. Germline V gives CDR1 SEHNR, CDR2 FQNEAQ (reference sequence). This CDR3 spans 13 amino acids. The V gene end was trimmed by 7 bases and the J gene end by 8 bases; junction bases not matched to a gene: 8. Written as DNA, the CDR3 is TGTGCCAGCAACAACAGGGGTAGGGATGAGCAGTTCTTC. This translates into CASNNRGRDEQFF. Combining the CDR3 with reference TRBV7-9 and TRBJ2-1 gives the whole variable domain DTGVSQNPRHKITKRGQNVTFRCDPISEHNRLYWYRQTLGQGPEFLTYFQNEAQLEKSRLLSDRFSAERPKGSFSTLEIQRTEQGDSAMYLCASNNRGRDEQFFGPGTRLTVL.

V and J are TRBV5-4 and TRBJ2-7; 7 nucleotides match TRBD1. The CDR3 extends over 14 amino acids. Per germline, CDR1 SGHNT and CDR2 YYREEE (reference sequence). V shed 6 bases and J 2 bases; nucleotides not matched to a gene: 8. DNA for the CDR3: TGTGCCAGCACCCTGCGACAGGGCCCCTACGAGCAGTACTTC. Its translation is CASTLRQGPYEQYF.

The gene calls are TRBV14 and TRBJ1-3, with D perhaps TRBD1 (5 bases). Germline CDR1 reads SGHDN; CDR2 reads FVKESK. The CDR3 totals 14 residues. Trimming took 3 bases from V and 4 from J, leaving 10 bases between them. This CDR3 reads CASSQGGKGNTIYF. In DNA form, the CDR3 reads TGTGCCAGCAGCCAGGGGGGGAAAGGAAACACCATATATTTT. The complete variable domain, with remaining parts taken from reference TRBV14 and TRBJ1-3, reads EAGVTQFPSHSVIEKGQTVTLRCDPISGHDNLYWYRRVMGKEIKFLLHFVKESKQDESGMPNNRFLAERTGGTYSTLKVQPAELEDSGVYFCASSQGGKGNTIYFGEGSWLTVV.

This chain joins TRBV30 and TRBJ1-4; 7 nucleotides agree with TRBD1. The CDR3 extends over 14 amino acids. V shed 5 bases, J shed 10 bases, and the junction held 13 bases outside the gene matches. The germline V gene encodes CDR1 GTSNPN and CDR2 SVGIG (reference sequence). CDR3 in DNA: TGTGCCTGGGGGGCGGTAGGGGGCGATGGAAAACTGTTTTTT. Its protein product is CAWGAVGGDGKLFF.

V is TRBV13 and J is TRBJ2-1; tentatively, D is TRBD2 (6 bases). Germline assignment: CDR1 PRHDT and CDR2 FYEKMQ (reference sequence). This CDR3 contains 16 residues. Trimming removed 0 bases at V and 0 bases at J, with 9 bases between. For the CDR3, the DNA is TGTGCCAGCAGCTTAGGCGGGAGTCTCTCCTACAATGAGCAGTTCTTC. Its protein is CASSLGGSLSYNEQFF.

This CDR3 reads CASSLERTREETQYF. CDR3 in DNA: TGTGCCAGCAGCTTAGAACGCACCCGGGAGGAGACCCAGTACTTC. The chain employs TRBV7-6 and TRBJ2-5, with D maybe TRBD2 (6 bases). Germline CDR1 is SGHVS and CDR2 is FNYEAQ. Trimming left V 1 base short and J 5 bases short, with 14 bases between. The CDR3 loop spans 15 amino acids.

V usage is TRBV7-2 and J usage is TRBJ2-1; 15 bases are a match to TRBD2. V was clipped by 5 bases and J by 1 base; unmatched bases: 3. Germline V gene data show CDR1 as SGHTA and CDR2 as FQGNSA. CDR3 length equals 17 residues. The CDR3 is CASSRTSGGGSYNEQFF. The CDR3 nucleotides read TGTGCCAGCAGCCGGACTAGCGGGGGGGGTTCCTACAATGAGCAGTTCTTC.

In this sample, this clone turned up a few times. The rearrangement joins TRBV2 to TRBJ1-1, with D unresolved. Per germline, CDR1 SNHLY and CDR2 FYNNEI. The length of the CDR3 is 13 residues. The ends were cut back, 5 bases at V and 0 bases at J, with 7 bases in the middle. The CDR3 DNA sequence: TGTGCCAGCAGTCCCGGTTTGAACACTGAAGCTTTCTTT. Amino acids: CASSPGLNTEAFF.

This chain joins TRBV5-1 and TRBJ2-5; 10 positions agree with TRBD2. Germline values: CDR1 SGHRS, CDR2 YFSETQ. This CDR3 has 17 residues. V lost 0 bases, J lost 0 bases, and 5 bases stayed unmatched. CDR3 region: CASSLGLAGVDQETQYF. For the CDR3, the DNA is TGCGCCAGCAGCTTGGGGCTAGCGGGAGTAGACCAAGAGACCCAGTACTTC.

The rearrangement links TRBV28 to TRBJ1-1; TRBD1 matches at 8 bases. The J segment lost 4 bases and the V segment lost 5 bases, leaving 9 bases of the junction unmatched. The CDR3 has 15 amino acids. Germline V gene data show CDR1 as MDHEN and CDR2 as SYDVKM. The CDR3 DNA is TGTGCCAGCAGTATAAGGACAGGGCTGCGCACTGAAGCTTTCTTT. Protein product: CASSIRTGLRTEAFF.

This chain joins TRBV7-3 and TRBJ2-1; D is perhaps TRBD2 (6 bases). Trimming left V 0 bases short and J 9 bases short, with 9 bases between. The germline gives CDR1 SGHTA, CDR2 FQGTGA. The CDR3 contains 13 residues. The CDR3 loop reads CASSLTRGGEQFF. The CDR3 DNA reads TGTGCCAGCAGCTTAACGAGGGGAGGTGAGCAGTTCTTC.

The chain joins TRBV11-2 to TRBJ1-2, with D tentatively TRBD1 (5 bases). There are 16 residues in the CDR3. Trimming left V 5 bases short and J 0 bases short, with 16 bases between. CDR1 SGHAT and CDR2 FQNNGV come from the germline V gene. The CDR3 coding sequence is TGTGCCAGCAGCGGACTTTGGGGGGAGGCTAACTATGGCTACACCTTC. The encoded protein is CASSGLWGEANYGYTF.

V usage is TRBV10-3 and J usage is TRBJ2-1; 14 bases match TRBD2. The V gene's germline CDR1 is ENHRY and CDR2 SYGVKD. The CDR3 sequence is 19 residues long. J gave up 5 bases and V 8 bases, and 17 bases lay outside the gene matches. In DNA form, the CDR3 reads TGTGCCATCCGGGACTCAGGGACTAGCGGGAGCCGGACGAACAATGAGCAGTTCTTC. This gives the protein CAIRDSGTSGSRTNNEQFF.

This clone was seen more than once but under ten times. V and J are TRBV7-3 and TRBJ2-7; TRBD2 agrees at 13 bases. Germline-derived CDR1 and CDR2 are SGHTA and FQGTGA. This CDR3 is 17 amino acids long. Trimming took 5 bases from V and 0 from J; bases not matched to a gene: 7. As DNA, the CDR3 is TGTGCCAGCAGCCTTCCCGGGACTAGCGGGAACTCCTACGAGCAGTACTTC. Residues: CASSLPGTSGNSYEQYF.